This TCR beta chain came from a study of CD8+ T cells in alopecia areata. Treatment noted: oral pan-JAK inhibitor, 5-10 mg twice daily. Punch biopsies of lesional scalp, plus peripheral blood, were taken from alopecia areata patients. The germline V gene encodes CDR1 MDHEN and CDR2 SYDVKM. The CDR3 is 12 residues long. V shed 8 bases and J shed 7 bases, with 12 bases lying between them. The sequencing template was cDNA reverse transcribed from extracted RNA. The protocol was immunoSEQ multiplex PCR, while the TCRdb copy is restricted to in-frame clones and leaves out a portion. The sample has 150,000 to 200,000 clones, less than 70% seen once.

The TCR was taken from a human donor with alopecia areata. The material was CD4+ T cells sorted from blood, obtained between weeks 49 and 50, from a patient treated with tofacitinib. The V and J genes are TRBV28 and TRBJ1-5; a weak D match, TRBD1 (6 bases). CDR3 in DNA: TGTGCCAGCCAGGGGTGGGAACAGCCCCAGCATTTT. Amino acids: CASQGWEQPQHF.